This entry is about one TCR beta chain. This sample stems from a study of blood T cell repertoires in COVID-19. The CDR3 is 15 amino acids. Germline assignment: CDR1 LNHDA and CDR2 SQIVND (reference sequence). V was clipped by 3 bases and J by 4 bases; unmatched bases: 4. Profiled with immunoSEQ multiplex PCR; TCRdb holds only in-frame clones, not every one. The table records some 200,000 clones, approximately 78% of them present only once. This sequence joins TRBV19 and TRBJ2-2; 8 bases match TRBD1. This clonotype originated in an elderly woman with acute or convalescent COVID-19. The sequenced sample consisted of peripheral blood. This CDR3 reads CASSIRTGTTGELFF. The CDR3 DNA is TGTGCCAGTAGTATCCGGACAGGGACCACCGGGGAGCTGTTTTTT. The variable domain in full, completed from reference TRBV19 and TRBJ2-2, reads DGGITQSPKYLFRKEGQNVTLSCEQNLNHDAMYWYRQDPGQGLRLIYYSQIVNDFQKGDIAEGYSVSREKKESFPLTVTSAQKNPTAFYLCASSIRTGTTGELFFGEGSRLTVL.